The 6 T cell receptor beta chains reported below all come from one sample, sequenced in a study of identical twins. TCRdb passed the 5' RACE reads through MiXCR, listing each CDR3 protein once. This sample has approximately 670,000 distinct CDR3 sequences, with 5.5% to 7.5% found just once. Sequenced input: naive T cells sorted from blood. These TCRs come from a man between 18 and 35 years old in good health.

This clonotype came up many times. CDR3 bases: TGTGCCAGCAGCTCGACCCCCTCCACGCAGTATTTT. It yields the protein CASSSTPSTQYF. J is TRBJ2-3 and V is TRBV12-3 or TRBV12-4; the D is unclear. V lost 6 bases and J 9 bases, leaving 13 bases between the germline ends. The CDR3 runs to 12 residues.

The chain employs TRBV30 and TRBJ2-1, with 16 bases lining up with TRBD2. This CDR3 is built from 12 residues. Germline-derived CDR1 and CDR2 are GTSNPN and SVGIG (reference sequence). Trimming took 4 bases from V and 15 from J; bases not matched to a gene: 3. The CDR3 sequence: CAWTGLAGGRFF. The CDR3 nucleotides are TGTGCCTGGACGGGACTAGCGGGAGGGCGGTTCTTC.

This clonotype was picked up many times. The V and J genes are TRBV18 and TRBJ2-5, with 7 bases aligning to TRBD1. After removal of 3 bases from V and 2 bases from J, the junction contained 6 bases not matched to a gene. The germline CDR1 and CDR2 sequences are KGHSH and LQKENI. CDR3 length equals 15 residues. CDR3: CASSPGTVPQETQYF. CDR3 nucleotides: TGTGCCAGCTCACCCGGGACAGTGCCACAAGAGACCCAGTACTTC.

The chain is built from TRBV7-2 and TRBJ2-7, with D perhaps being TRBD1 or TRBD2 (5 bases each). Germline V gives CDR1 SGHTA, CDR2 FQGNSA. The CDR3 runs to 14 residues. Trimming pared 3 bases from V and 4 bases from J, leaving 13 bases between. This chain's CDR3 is CASSLGPTEYEQYF. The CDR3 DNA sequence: TGTGCCAGCAGCTTGGGACCCACCGAGTACGAGCAGTACTTC.

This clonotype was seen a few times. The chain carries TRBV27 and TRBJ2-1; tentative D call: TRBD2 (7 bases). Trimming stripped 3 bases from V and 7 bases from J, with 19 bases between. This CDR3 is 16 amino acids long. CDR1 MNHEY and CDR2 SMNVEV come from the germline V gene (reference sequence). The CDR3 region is CASSFWRGQGVNEQFF. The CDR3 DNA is TGTGCCAGCAGTTTTTGGCGGGGGCAGGGAGTAAATGAGCAGTTCTTC.

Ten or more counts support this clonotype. CDR3 DNA: TGTGCCAGCAGTCCCCCGGGGTCGGGAAACACCATATATTTT. Translating it yields CASSPPGSGNTIYF. The J gene is TRBJ1-3, the V gene TRBV12-3 or TRBV12-4; unclear D gene. Trimming left V 5 bases short and J 4 bases short, with 12 bases between. The CDR3 consists of 14 residues.